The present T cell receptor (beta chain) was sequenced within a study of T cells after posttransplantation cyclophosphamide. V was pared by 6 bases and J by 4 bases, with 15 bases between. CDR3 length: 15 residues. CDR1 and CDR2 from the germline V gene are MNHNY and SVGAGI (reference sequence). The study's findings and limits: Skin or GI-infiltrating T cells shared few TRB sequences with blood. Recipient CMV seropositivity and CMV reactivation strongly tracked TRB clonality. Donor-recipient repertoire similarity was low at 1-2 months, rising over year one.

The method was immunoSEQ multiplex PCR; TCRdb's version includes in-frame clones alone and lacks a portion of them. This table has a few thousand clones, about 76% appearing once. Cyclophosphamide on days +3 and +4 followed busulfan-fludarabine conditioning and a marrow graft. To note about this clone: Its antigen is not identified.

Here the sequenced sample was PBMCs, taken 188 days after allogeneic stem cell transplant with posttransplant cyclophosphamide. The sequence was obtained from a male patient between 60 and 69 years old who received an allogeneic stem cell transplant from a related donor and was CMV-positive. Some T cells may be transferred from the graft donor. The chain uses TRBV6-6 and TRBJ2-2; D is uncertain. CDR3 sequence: CASSPTGRGTGELFF. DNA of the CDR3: TGTGCCAGCAGCCCCACCGGTCGTGGCACCGGGGAGCTGTTTTTT.